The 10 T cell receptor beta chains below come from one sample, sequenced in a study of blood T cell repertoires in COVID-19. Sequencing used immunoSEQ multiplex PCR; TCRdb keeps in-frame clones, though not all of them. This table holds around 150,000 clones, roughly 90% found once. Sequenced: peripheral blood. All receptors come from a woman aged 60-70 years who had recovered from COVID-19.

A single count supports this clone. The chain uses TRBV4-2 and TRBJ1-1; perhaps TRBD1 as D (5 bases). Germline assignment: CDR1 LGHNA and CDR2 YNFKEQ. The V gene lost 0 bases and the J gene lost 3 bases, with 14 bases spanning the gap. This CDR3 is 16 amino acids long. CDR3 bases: TGTGCCAGCAGCCAAGAAAGGGCGGGGGGGGACACTGAAGCTTTCTTT. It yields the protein CASSQERAGGDTEAFF.

The chain's CDR3 is CAISPNDGQGDINYGYTF. The CDR3 coding sequence is TGTGCCATCAGCCCTAATGATGGACAGGGGGATATTAACTATGGCTACACCTTC. This chain uses TRBV10-3 with TRBJ1-2, with 10 positions matching TRBD1. Germline V gives CDR1 ENHRY, CDR2 SYGVKD. This CDR3 spans 18 amino acids. With V trimmed by 6 bases and J by 1 base, 14 bases remained unmatched.

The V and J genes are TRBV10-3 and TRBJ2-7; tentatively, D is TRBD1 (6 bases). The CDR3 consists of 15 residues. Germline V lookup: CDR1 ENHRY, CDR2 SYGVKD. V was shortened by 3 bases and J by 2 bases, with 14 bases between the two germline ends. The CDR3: CAISDRGTTTYEQYF. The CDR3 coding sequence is TGTGCCATCAGTGATAGGGGGACAACGACCTACGAGCAGTACTTC.

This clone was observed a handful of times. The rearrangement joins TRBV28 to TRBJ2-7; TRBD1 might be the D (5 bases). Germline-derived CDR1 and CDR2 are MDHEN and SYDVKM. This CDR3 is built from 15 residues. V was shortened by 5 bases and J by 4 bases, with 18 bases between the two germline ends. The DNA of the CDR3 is TGTGCCAGCAGTCCTACTCTCGTGGGGCAATACGAGCAGTACTTC. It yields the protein CASSPTLVGQYEQYF.

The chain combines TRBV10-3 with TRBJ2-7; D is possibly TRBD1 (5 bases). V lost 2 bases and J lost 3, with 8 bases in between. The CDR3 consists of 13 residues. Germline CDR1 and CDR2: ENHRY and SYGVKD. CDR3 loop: CAISEGRDYEQYF. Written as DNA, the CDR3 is TGTGCCATCAGTGAGGGCAGGGACTACGAGCAGTACTTC.

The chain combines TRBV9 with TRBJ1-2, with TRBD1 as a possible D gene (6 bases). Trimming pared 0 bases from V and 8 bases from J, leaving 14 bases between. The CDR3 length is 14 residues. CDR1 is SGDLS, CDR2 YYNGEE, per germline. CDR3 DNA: TGTGCCAGCAGCGTAGTTTCAGGGGCGGAAGGCTACACCTTC. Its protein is CASSVVSGAEGYTF.

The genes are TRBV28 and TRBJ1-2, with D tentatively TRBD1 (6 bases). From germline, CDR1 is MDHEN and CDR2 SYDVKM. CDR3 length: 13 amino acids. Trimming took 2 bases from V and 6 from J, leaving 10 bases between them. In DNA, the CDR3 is TGTGCCAGCAGTTTAGGCAGGGGTCATGGCTACACCTTC. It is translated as CASSLGRGHGYTF.

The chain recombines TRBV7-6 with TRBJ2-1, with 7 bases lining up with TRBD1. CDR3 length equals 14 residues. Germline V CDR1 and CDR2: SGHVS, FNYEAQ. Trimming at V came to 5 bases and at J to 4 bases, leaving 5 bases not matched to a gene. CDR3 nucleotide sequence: TGTGCCAGCAGCAACCGGGACAGATACAATGAGCAGTTCTTC. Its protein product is CASSNRDRYNEQFF.

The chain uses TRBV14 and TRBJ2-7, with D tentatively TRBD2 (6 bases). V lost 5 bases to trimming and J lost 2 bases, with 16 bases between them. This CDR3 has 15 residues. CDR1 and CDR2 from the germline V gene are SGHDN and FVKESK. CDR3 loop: CASSYGGLRPYEQYF. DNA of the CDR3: TGTGCCAGCAGCTACGGGGGACTTCGACCCTACGAGCAGTACTTC.

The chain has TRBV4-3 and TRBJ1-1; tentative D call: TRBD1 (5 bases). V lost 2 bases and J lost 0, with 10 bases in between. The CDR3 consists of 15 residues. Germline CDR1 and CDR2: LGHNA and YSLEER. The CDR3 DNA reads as TGCGCCAGCAGCCAATTCAGGGTCCTGAACACTGAAGCTTTCTTT. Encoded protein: CASSQFRVLNTEAFF.